Listed below are T cell receptor beta chains from one sample, sequenced in a study of identical twins. Each CDR3 protein is one row after TCRdb ran MiXCR on the 5' RACE reads. This table holds 460,000 or so distinct CDR3 sequences, around 14% found once. This sample was shared with a second study, whose subject was yellow fever vaccine responses in identical twins.

The sequenced material came from CD4+ T cells sorted from blood. Every receptor here comes from a woman younger than 30 in good health. Both conserved end residues are trimmed from each CDR3.

J: TRBJ2-3; V: TRBV20-1; CDR3: SARNGRAGRNTQY
J: TRBJ1-1; V: TRBV4-1; CDR3: ASMGQGANTEAF
J: TRBJ2-7; V: TRBV6-2/TRBV6-3; CDR3: AAARGGYEQY
J: TRBJ2-3; V: TRBV29-1; CDR3: SVWEGSTDTQY
J: TRBJ2-5; V: TRBV29-1; CDR3: SVDRQVGKTQY
J: TRBJ2-3; V: TRBV28; CDR3: ASTKAHLSTYTQY
J: TRBJ2-1; V: TRBV5-5; CDR3: ASSGGQGYEQF
J: TRBJ2-3; V: TRBV29-1; CDR3: SVETEASTDTQY
J: TRBJ2-1; V: TRBV5-1; CDR3: ASRTGQGDYNEQF
J: TRBJ2-7; V: TRBV12-3/TRBV12-4; CDR3: ASSYSGTNSYEQY
J: TRBJ1-3; V: TRBV12-3/TRBV12-4; CDR3: ASSSTQGNTIY
J: TRBJ2-4; V: TRBV15; CDR3: ATSRAGDRGNIQY
J: TRBJ2-1; V: TRBV24-1; CDR3: ATSFEGGAAYNEQF
J: TRBJ2-2; V: TRBV20-1; CDR3: SARDPNVGTGELF
J: TRBJ2-3; V: TRBV28; CDR3: ASSTPGQLSDTQY
J: TRBJ2-7; V: TRBV7-9; CDR3: ASSARSEYEQY
J: TRBJ2-7; V: TRBV7-2; CDR3: ASSSTGTSRYEQY
J: TRBJ1-3; V: TRBV4-2; CDR3: ASSHGGQSGNTIY
J: TRBJ2-7; V: TRBV28; CDR3: ASNRGAYEQY
J: TRBJ1-2; V: TRBV18; CDR3: ASSPPGMSYT
J: TRBJ2-1; V: TRBV11-1; CDR3: ASSLNRVGNEQF
J: TRBJ2-7; V: TRBV20-1; CDR3: SASRDSSAYEQY
J: TRBJ2-1; V: TRBV2; CDR3: ASNPDRGNLF
J: TRBJ2-1; V: TRBV12-3/TRBV12-4; CDR3: ASRLLGEQF
J: TRBJ2-1; V: TRBV4-2; CDR3: ASNTGGGRGYNEQF
J: TRBJ1-1; V: TRBV3-1; CDR3: ASSLGGSEAF
J: TRBJ2-1; V: TRBV10-3; CDR3: AITAGVDSYNEQF
J: TRBJ2-1; V: TRBV28; CDR3: ATDPGTSGVNEQF
J: TRBJ2-7; V: TRBV28; CDR3: ASTGTGRPSEQY
J: TRBJ2-5; V: TRBV24-1; CDR3: ATSDPGHQETQY
J: TRBJ2-3; V: TRBV20-1; CDR3: SARDSRTKGTDTQY
J: TRBJ1-1; V: TRBV14; CDR3: ASSPRTGTRSTEAF
J: TRBJ2-2; V: TRBV5-1; CDR3: ASSSRGRTNTGELF
J: TRBJ2-7; V: TRBV12-3/TRBV12-4; CDR3: ASSLNGQSEQY
J: TRBJ1-2; V: TRBV13; CDR3: ASSSRLAGANYGYT
J: TRBJ2-3; V: TRBV4-3; CDR3: ASSQDLAASADTQY
J: TRBJ2-7; V: TRBV6-2/TRBV6-3; CDR3: ASSYSSGPRY
J: TRBJ2-5; V: TRBV6-5; CDR3: ASSYSTADQETQY
J: TRBJ2-1; V: TRBV4-2; CDR3: ASRQVQGASDEQF
J: TRBJ2-4; V: TRBV7-2; CDR3: ASSPSRGPRNIQY
J: TRBJ2-2; V: TRBV7-2; CDR3: ASSLLGAGNTGELF
J: TRBJ1-1; V: TRBV4-3; CDR3: ASSQATGGIPAAF
J: TRBJ2-7; V: TRBV20-1; CDR3: SVRRSPYEQY
J: TRBJ1-2; V: TRBV10-3; CDR3: AISAGADYGYT
J: TRBJ2-3; V: TRBV20-1; CDR3: SVQGAFTDTQY
J: TRBJ2-2; V: TRBV7-9; CDR3: ASSPETGNTGELF
J: TRBJ1-1; V: TRBV12-3/TRBV12-4; CDR3: ASSPGAEGTEAF
J: TRBJ2-7; V: TRBV6-2/TRBV6-3; CDR3: ASCRQGNYEQY